The rows below give T cell receptor beta chains drawn from one sample of a study of T cell responses to AZD1222 COVID-19 vaccine. The method was immunoSEQ multiplex PCR; TCRdb's version includes in-frame clones alone and lacks a portion of them. The sample gives under 200,000 clones, around nine tenths of which show up once; about 3.6% is in the top ten. Sample: peripheral blood, taken 28 days after the second dose of the MenACWY control vaccine. The receptors originated from an adult who received the MenACWY meningococcal vaccine as a control. Each CDR3 is given with its conserved first and last residue. A D gene is named only where the DNA matches it firmly. Rows may omit the clone size; those that give it use once, few, many or a size class.

abundance | j_gene | v_gene | d_gene | CDR3aa | CDR3nt
- | TRBJ1-3 | TRBV11-2 | TRBD1 | CASSARTGSGNTIYF | TGTGCCAGCAGCGCAAGGACAGGTTCTGGAAACACCATATATTTT
- | TRBJ2-3 | TRBV5-1 | - | CASSLVAARTTDTQYF | TGCGCCAGCAGCTTGGTCGCGGCGCGGACCACAGATACGCAGTATTTT
once | TRBJ1-1 | TRBV27 | TRBD1 | CASRSQGAWTEAFF | TGTGCCAGCAGGTCCCAGGGGGCATGGACTGAAGCTTTCTTT
- | TRBJ2-2 | TRBV13 | TRBD2 | CASSLGAGELTGELFF | TGTGCCAGCAGCTTAGGAGCGGGAGAATTAACCGGGGAGCTGTTTTTT
- | TRBJ1-5 | TRBV30 | TRBD1 | CARWDRGPRDQPQHF | TGTGCCCGCTGGGACAGGGGCCCGAGGGATCAGCCCCAGCATTTT
- | TRBJ1-1 | TRBV7-9 | - | CASSPQSNTEAFF | TGTGCCAGCAGCCCACAGTCTAACACTGAAGCTTTCTTT
- | TRBJ1-6 | TRBV6-5 | - | CASTGAGYNSPLHF | TGTGCCAGCACTGGGGCTGGATATAATTCACCCCTCCACTTT
- | TRBJ2-5 | TRBV7-9 | - | CASSGGGKEETQYF | TGTGCCAGCAGCGGCGGCGGGAAAGAAGAGACCCAGTACTTC
once | TRBJ1-2 | TRBV27 | TRBD1 | CASSHTGAGYGYTF | TGTGCCAGCAGTCACACAGGGGCTGGCTATGGCTACACCTTC
- | TRBJ2-3 | TRBV5-1 | - | CASSLALGSGATDTQYF | TGCGCCAGCAGCTTGGCCCTAGGTAGTGGTGCGACAGATACGCAGTATTTT
- | TRBJ1-1 | TRBV21-1 | - | CASSKGGRQGRGNTEAFF | TGTGCCAGCAGCAAAGGGGGTCGACAGGGCCGGGGGAACACTGAAGCTTTCTTT
- | TRBJ2-7 | TRBV9 | - | CASSAPTGNYEQYF | TGTGCCAGCAGCGCCCCGACAGGAAACTACGAGCAGTACTTC
- | TRBJ2-5 | TRBV5-1 | - | CASSLGPSTAAGQETQYF | TGCGCCAGCAGCTTGGGTCCCTCGACAGCGGCGGGGCAAGAGACCCAGTACTTC
- | TRBJ1-6 | TRBV19 | - | CASNPIPNSPLHF | TGTGCCAGTAACCCAATTCCAAATTCACCCCTCCACTTT
- | TRBJ2-2 | TRBV6-1 | TRBD2 | CASSVTKREGLGELFF | TGTGCCAGCAGTGTTACTAAGCGGGAGGGCCTCGGGGAGCTGTTTTTT
few | TRBJ2-7 | TRBV7-9 | - | CASSPRWDERSEQYF | TGTGCCAGCAGCCCACGGTGGGACGAAAGGTCCGAGCAGTACTTC
- | TRBJ1-2 | TRBV19 | - | CASNGTLNYGYTF | TGTGCCAGTAACGGGACACTTAACTATGGCTACACCTTC
- | TRBJ1-3 | TRBV6-5 | - | CASTRDIGNTIYF | TGTGCCAGCACCCGGGACATTGGAAACACCATATATTTT
- | TRBJ2-4 | TRBV9 | - | CASSVGGAKNIQYF | TGTGCCAGCAGCGTTGGAGGAGCCAAAAACATTCAGTACTTC
- | TRBJ1-2 | TRBV24-1 | - | CATSASYGYTF | TGTGCCACCAGTGCCTCCTATGGCTACACCTTC
- | TRBJ1-2 | TRBV7-8 | - | CASSRPELGRGYGYTF | TGTGCCAGCAGCCGACCCGAACTGGGGAGAGGCTATGGCTACACCTTC
- | TRBJ1-1 | TRBV2 | - | CASSGGLNTEAFF | TGTGCCAGCAGCGGGGGGTTGAACACTGAAGCTTTCTTT
- | TRBJ2-2 | TRBV5-1 | TRBD2 | CASTSTVAGVRGDSGELFF | TGCGCCAGCACAAGCACCGTAGCGGGAGTAAGGGGCGATTCCGGGGAGCTGTTTTTT
- | TRBJ1-5 | TRBV6-2/TRBV6-3 | TRBD1 | CASSLQGAGNQPQHF | TGTGCCAGCAGCCTACAGGGGGCGGGCAATCAGCCCCAGCATTTT
- | TRBJ1-1 | TRBV5-1 | - | CASSMYRAGGNTEAFF | TGCGCCAGCAGCATGTACAGGGCTGGTGGGAACACTGAAGCTTTCTTT
- | TRBJ2-7 | TRBV7-3 | TRBD1 | CASSLGTGAYEQYF | TGTGCCAGCAGCCTGGGGACAGGGGCCTACGAGCAGTACTTC
once | TRBJ1-5 | TRBV28 | - | CASSPTGLGNQPQHF | TGTGCCAGCAGTCCTACAGGGTTGGGCAATCAGCCCCAGCATTTT
- | TRBJ2-3 | TRBV28 | TRBD2 | CASSSGGREADTQYF | TGTGCCAGCAGTTCGGGCGGGAGGGAGGCAGATACGCAGTATTTT
- | TRBJ2-2 | TRBV2 | TRBD2 | CASSELGLGSTGELFF | TGTGCCAGCAGCGAACTGGGACTAGGGAGCACCGGGGAGCTGTTTTTT
- | TRBJ1-3 | TRBV19 | TRBD1 | CASNHRGPNTIYF | TGTGCCAGTAACCACAGGGGGCCCAACACCATATATTTT
- | TRBJ2-5 | TRBV13 | - | CASSYSGTSTPETQYF | TGTGCCAGCAGCTATTCCGGGACTTCCACTCCAGAGACCCAGTACTTC
once | TRBJ1-1 | TRBV6-1 | - | CASSEEGPLEGAFF | TGTGCCAGCAGTGAAGAGGGCCCACTCGAGGGAGCTTTCTTT
- | TRBJ2-1 | TRBV6-5 | - | CASSPPSSVQFF | TGTGCCAGCAGTCCCCCCAGTTCTGTGCAGTTCTTC
- | TRBJ1-2 | TRBV3-1/TRBV3-2 | - | CASSQEGLSYGYTF | TGTGCCAGCAGCCAGGAGGGGCTCAGCTATGGCTACACCTTC
- | TRBJ2-1 | TRBV28 | - | CASTPGTPDYNEQFF | TGTGCCAGCACCCCGGGGACTCCAGACTACAATGAGCAGTTCTTC
- | TRBJ2-1 | TRBV10-3 | TRBD2 | CAISGLAESSYNEQFF | TGTGCCATCAGCGGACTAGCGGAAAGCTCCTACAATGAGCAGTTCTTC
- | TRBJ1-2 | TRBV20-1 | - | CSASEGGFNYGYTF | TGCAGTGCTAGTGAGGGGGGTTTCAACTATGGCTACACCTTC
- | TRBJ1-1 | TRBV19 | TRBD1 | CASSSGQGVGWVNTEAFF | TGTGCCAGTAGTTCGGGACAGGGGGTAGGGTGGGTGAACACTGAAGCTTTCTTT
few | TRBJ2-2 | TRBV24-1 | TRBD1 | CATSDLRQGGLFF | TGTGCCACCAGTGATCTTCGACAGGGTGGGCTGTTTTTT
- | TRBJ1-1 | TRBV5-1 | - | CASSLAGRVGTEAFF | TGCGCCAGCAGCTTGGCCGGGCGGGTGGGGACTGAAGCTTTCTTT
- | TRBJ2-1 | TRBV11-2 | - | CASSPSWGSFSEQFF | TGTGCCAGCAGCCCCAGCTGGGGCTCCTTCTCGGAGCAGTTCTTC
- | TRBJ1-1 | TRBV6-5 | TRBD1 | CATIMTGLNTEAFF | TGTGCCACCATAATGACAGGGTTGAACACTGAAGCTTTCTTT
- | TRBJ2-7 | TRBV5-6 | - | CASSLPQGGKKQYF | TGTGCCAGCAGCTTGCCTCAGGGAGGAAAAAAGCAGTACTTC
- | TRBJ1-5 | TRBV6-2/TRBV6-3 | - | CASSYGQLEGEPQHF | TGTGCCAGCAGTTACGGCCAACTAGAAGGAGAGCCCCAGCATTTT
- | TRBJ1-6 | TRBV5-6 | - | CASSATVSPLHF | TGTGCCAGCAGCGCTACAGTTTCACCCCTCCACTTT
- | TRBJ2-1 | TRBV5-1 | - | CASSLDRASYNEQFF | TGCGCCAGCAGCTTGGACAGAGCCTCCTACAATGAGCAGTTCTTC
- | TRBJ1-1 | TRBV11-3 | - | CASTHPMGAGTEAFF | TGTGCCAGCACCCATCCTATGGGGGCTGGAACTGAAGCTTTCTTT
- | TRBJ1-5 | TRBV5-8 | TRBD1 | CASSLGDRVDQPQHF | TGTGCCAGCAGCTTGGGAGACAGGGTGGATCAGCCCCAGCATTTT